These 25 T cell receptor beta chains were sequenced from one sample in a study of T cell repertoires in cytomegalovirus infection. TCRdb reprocessed the reads with MiXCR, giving one entry per CDR3 protein. This table has under 300,000 distinct CDR3 sequences, less than 25% appearing once. Their specific antigens are unknown. Sequenced here: cultured PBMCs, sampled from culture after CMV antigen stimulation. Source of these receptors: a human donor in good health (CMV status not recorded). Some clones in this sample may be carry-over from other donors' samples.

This clonotype appeared many times. This chain connects TRBV11-2 to TRBJ1-1, with D tentatively TRBD1 (6 bases). The germline V gene has CDR1 SGHAT and CDR2 FQNNGV. Trimming removed 2 bases at V and 4 bases at J, with 11 bases between. This CDR3 region has 14 residues. The CDR3 DNA reads TGTGCCAGCAGCTTACCCACAGGGAGCACTGAAGCTTTCTTT. This sequence encodes CASSLPTGSTEAFF.

This clonotype appeared a few times. The V gene is TRBV19, the J gene TRBJ2-1; unclear D gene. The CDR3 has 15 amino acids. Per germline, CDR1 LNHDA and CDR2 SQIVND (reference sequence). With 4 bases removed from V and 0 bases from J, the gap between germline ends came to 10 bases. CDR3 protein: CASSTLTSSYNEQFF. CDR3 bases: TGTGCCAGTAGTACTCTAACGAGCTCCTACAATGAGCAGTTCTTC.

This clonotype was detected a few times. This chain connects TRBV12-3 or TRBV12-4 to TRBJ1-2, with TRBD1 matching 10 bases. With 4 bases clipped from V and 2 bases from J, the junction kept 4 bases outside the gene matches. The CDR3 sequence is 15 residues long. Written as DNA, the CDR3 is TGTGCCAGCAGTTCAGTGACAGGGGGCAACTATGGCTACACCTTC. Translation: CASSSVTGGNYGYTF.

This chain joins TRBV28 and TRBJ2-7; TRBD2 matches at 9 bases. The J segment lost 3 bases and the V segment lost 5 bases, leaving 5 bases of the junction unmatched. Germline V gene sequence: CDR1 MDHEN, CDR2 SYDVKM. CDR3 length: 14 residues. The CDR3 region is CASSASGTGYEQYF. As DNA, the CDR3 is TGTGCCAGCAGTGCTAGCGGGACGGGCTACGAGCAGTACTTC.

This clonotype was seen many times. The rearrangement links TRBV30 to TRBJ2-5; D possibly corresponds to TRBD2 (6 bases). Germline CDR1 reads GTSNPN; CDR2 reads SVGIG (reference sequence). Trimming pared 4 bases from V and 7 bases from J, leaving 16 bases between. The CDR3 sequence is 13 residues long. This chain's CDR3 is CAWNSGPKGTQYF. CDR3 in DNA: TGTGCCTGGAATAGCGGACCCAAGGGGACCCAGTACTTC.

This clonotype was observed a few times. The chain employs TRBV30 and TRBJ1-5; possibly TRBD1 for D (6 bases). CDR1 is GTSNPN and CDR2 is SVGIG in the germline V gene (reference sequence). There are 13 residues in the CDR3. Trimming left V 0 bases short and J 8 bases short, with 11 bases between. CDR3 nucleotides: TGTGCCTGGAGTGTACAGGGATTTGAGCCCCAGCATTTT. Residues: CAWSVQGFEPQHF.

The chain uses TRBV2 and TRBJ2-1; 8 bases match TRBD2. The germline CDR1 and CDR2 sequences are SNHLY and FYNNEI. J lost 4 bases, V lost 6 bases, and 11 bases had no gene match. This CDR3 contains 16 residues. This CDR3 reads CASRYRELAGYNEQFF. CDR3 DNA sequence: TGTGCCAGCAGGTACAGGGAATTAGCGGGGTACAATGAGCAGTTCTTC.

This clonotype was seen repeatedly, ten times or more. The chain couples TRBV20-1 to TRBJ1-1; the D gene is possibly TRBD1 (5 bases). Trimming stripped 0 bases from V and 5 bases from J, with 19 bases between. This CDR3 is 16 amino acids long. Germline values: CDR1 DFQATT, CDR2 SNEGSKA (reference sequence). CDR3 protein: CSARDPRDNGGTEAFF. The CDR3 DNA is TGCAGTGCTAGAGATCCAAGAGACAATGGGGGGACTGAAGCTTTCTTT.

This clonotype was seen at least ten times. The CDR3 region is CASRLQGGSGANVLTF. The CDR3 coding sequence is TGTGCCAGCAGATTACAGGGTGGCTCTGGGGCCAACGTCCTGACTTTC. The chain links TRBV7-9 to TRBJ2-6; maybe TRBD1 (6 bases). V lost 6 bases, J lost 0 bases, and 12 bases lay in between. Looked up from germline, CDR1 is SEHNR and CDR2 is FQNEAQ (reference sequence). The CDR3 is made up of 16 amino acids.

Of note for this clonotype: At one boundary the junction diverges from the germline segment, which might be a read error. The genes are TRBV7-6 and TRBJ2-7; TRBD2 agrees at 7 bases. This CDR3 contains 12 residues. Germline lookup yields CDR1 SGHVS and CDR2 FNYEAQ. CDR3 nucleotides: TGTGCCAGCAGCCAGGGAGGGTACGAGCCGTACTTC. This translates into CASSQGGYEPYF.

The table lists this clonotype with many counts. The chain recombines TRBV7-2 with TRBJ2-7; D is possibly TRBD2 (6 bases). This CDR3 has 17 residues. CDR1 and CDR2 (germline): SGHTA, FQGNSA. The ends were cut back, 2 bases at V and 1 base at J, with 18 bases in the middle. DNA for the CDR3: TGTGCCAGCAGCTTAACGGGCCGGGTCGGAGGGTCCTACGAGCAGTACTTC. Translation: CASSLTGRVGGSYEQYF.

This clonotype was seen at least ten times. The chain carries TRBV7-2 and TRBJ2-1, with TRBD2 matching 11 bases. This CDR3 has 20 residues. After removal of 3 bases from V and 1 base from J, the junction contained 14 bases not matched to a gene. Germline V CDR1 and CDR2: SGHTA, FQGNSA. Here the CDR3 DNA reads TGTGCCAGCAGCTTCCAGACTAGCGGGATCGCCGCCGGGTCCTACAATGAGCAGTTCTTC. The encoded protein is CASSFQTSGIAAGSYNEQFF. The full variable domain, its missing parts supplied by reference TRBV7-2 and TRBJ2-1, is GAGVSQSPSNKVTEKGKDVELRCDPISGHTALYWYRQSLGQGLEFLIYFQGNSAPDKSGLPSDRFSAERTGGSVSTLTIQRTQQEDSAVYLCASSFQTSGIAAGSYNEQFFGPGTRLTVL.

This clonotype has just a few counts. The rearrangement uses TRBV7-9 and TRBJ2-1; 13 bases map to TRBD2. The V segment lost 5 bases and the J segment 3 bases; nucleotides outside the gene matches: 4. The CDR3 consists of 16 residues. Germline CDR1 and CDR2: SEHNR and FQNEAQ (reference sequence). CDR3 nucleotides: TGTGCCAGCAGCACTAGCGGGAGGGCCTTCTACAATGAGCAGTTCTTC. This encodes CASSTSGRAFYNEQFF.

V is TRBV11-2 and J is TRBJ2-1; D is tentatively TRBD1 or TRBD2 (6 bases each). This CDR3 contains 11 residues. The germline gives CDR1 SGHAT, CDR2 FQNNGV. V was pared by 2 bases and J by 11 bases, with 7 bases between. The DNA of the CDR3 is TGTGCCAGCAGCTTACGGGGGCAGCAGTTCTTC. The encoded protein is CASSLRGQQFF.

This clonotype was detected many times. The chain links TRBV7-2 to TRBJ2-7; D is possibly TRBD2 (5 bases). The CDR3 is made up of 15 amino acids. Germline V gene sequence: CDR1 SGHTA, CDR2 FQGNSA. Deletions cut 4 bases from V and 0 bases from J, with 13 bases between. The CDR3 reads CASSSDLASSYEQYV. The DNA of the CDR3 is TGTGCCAGCAGCTCCGACCTAGCTAGCTCCTACGAGCAGTACGTC.

This clonotype was counted ten times or more. The V and J genes are TRBV7-2 and TRBJ2-2; D gene ambiguous. Per germline, CDR1 SGHTA and CDR2 FQGNSA. The V gene lost 2 bases and the J gene lost 6 bases, with 13 bases spanning the gap. The CDR3 runs 15 residues. This CDR3 is CASSLRTPVPGELFF. CDR3 DNA: TGTGCCAGCAGCTTAAGGACCCCGGTCCCCGGGGAGCTGTTTTTT.

The chain couples TRBV11-3 to TRBJ2-1; D is unresolved. Trimming removed 3 bases at V and 7 bases at J, with 10 bases between. Germline CDR1 is SGHNT and CDR2 is YENEEA. CDR3 length: 13 amino acids. Here the CDR3 reads CASSFLESNEQFF. The CDR3 DNA is TGTGCCAGCAGCTTTTTGGAGAGTAATGAGCAGTTCTTC. Combining the CDR3 with reference TRBV11-3 and TRBJ2-1 gives the whole variable domain EAGVVQSPRYKIIEKKQPVAFWCNPISGHNTLYWYLQNLGQGPELLIRYENEEAVDDSQLPKDRFSAERLKGVDSTLKIQPAELGDSAVYLCASSFLESNEQFFGPGTRLTVL.

V gene TRBV28 combines with J gene TRBJ1-1; no reliable D call. This CDR3 contains 13 residues. Germline V gene lookup returns CDR1 MDHEN and CDR2 SYDVKM. V gave up 5 bases and J gave up 1 base, with 8 bases separating them. CDR3 DNA: TGTGCCAGCAGTCATCTGGGGAACACTGAAGCTTTCTTT. This sequence encodes CASSHLGNTEAFF.

This clonotype showed up just a few times. The rearrangement joins TRBV11-1 to TRBJ2-2; 8 bases align to TRBD2. Trimming cost V 3 bases and J 4 bases; bases outside gene matches: 4. The CDR3 contains 15 residues. CDR1 and CDR2 from the germline V gene are SGHAT and FQDESV (reference sequence). The CDR3 DNA reads as TGTGCCAGCAGCTTTACTAGCGGACCCACCGGGGAGCTGTTTTTT. As protein: CASSFTSGPTGELFF.

This clonotype was seen only a few times. This chain links TRBV6-1 with TRBJ1-5; D is undetermined. This CDR3 is built from 14 residues. Trimming left V 8 bases short and J 0 bases short, with 11 bases between. In germline, CDR1 is MNHNS, CDR2 SASEGT. In DNA, the CDR3 is TGTGCCAGCTCTCCGGAATATAGCAATCAGCCCCAGCATTTT. This encodes CASSPEYSNQPQHF.

This clonotype appeared a few times. The V and J genes are TRBV7-6 and TRBJ1-4; no definite D call. V was trimmed by 5 bases and J by 5 bases, leaving 12 bases between them. Germline V CDR1 and CDR2: SGHVS, FNYEAQ. The CDR3 consists of 14 residues. For the CDR3, the DNA is TGTGCCAGCAGCATCGGACGAGGGAATGAAAAACTGTTTTTT. This translates into CASSIGRGNEKLFF.

This clonotype has ten or more counts. The rearrangement uses TRBV7-8 and TRBJ2-5; no clear D gene. The CDR3 is 16 amino acids. The V end lost 4 bases, the J end lost 5 bases, and 20 bases lay between the germline ends. Germline CDR1 SGHVS, CDR2 FQNEAQ. In DNA, the CDR3 is TGTGCCAGCAGCTCGCCGGGCCGGGCCGCGGTGGAGACCCAGTACTTC. Translation gives CASSSPGRAAVETQYF.

The chain is built from TRBV20-1 and TRBJ1-1; no firm D call. Trimming took 0 bases from V and 2 from J, leaving 16 bases between them. Germline CDR1 is DFQATT and CDR2 is SNEGSKA (reference sequence). This CDR3 spans 16 amino acids. The CDR3 bases are TGCAGTGCTAGAGACCCCGTAAGGCACCTAAACACTGAAGCTTTCTTT. Its translation is CSARDPVRHLNTEAFF.

This clonotype was detected a few times. The gene calls are TRBV20-1 and TRBJ2-2; possibly TRBD1 for D (6 bases). Per the germline V gene, CDR1 is DFQATT and CDR2 is SNEGSKA (reference sequence). The V and J ends lost 6 bases and 2 bases respectively, with 13 bases between them. The CDR3 runs to 14 residues. CDR3 loop: CSAKGHSNTGELFF. The CDR3 DNA follows: TGCAGTGCAAAGGGACACTCTAACACCGGGGAGCTGTTTTTT.

This rearrangement joins TRBV7-9 to TRBJ2-1; D is unresolved. The CDR3 contains 12 residues. Trimming took off 5 bases at V and 8 bases at J, with 10 bases between the two ends. Germline V gives CDR1 SEHNR, CDR2 FQNEAQ (reference sequence). DNA of the CDR3: TGTGCCAGCAGCCCACCCCCTGATGAGCAGTTCTTC. This encodes CASSPPPDEQFF.